Below, 3 T cell receptor beta chains from the same sample are listed, as sequenced in a study of shared clonotypes between healthy human individuals. Repertoires were generated with immunoSEQ multiplex PCR, while TCRdb's copy carries only in-frame clones and drops some. The sample carries just over 2,000,000 clones, roughly 94% recorded once. Input material: naive CD4+ T cells sorted from blood. Subset denoted: CD45RA+ positively selected. Receptors originate from a man aged 18-30 years in good health.

This chain uses TRBV30 with TRBJ1-2, with no clear D. Germline V lookup: CDR1 GTSNPN, CDR2 SVGIG (reference sequence). The V end was cut by 3 bases, the J end by 7 bases, with 15 bases between. The CDR3 has 13 amino acids. CDR3 sequence: CAWRPPGSGGYTF. As DNA, the CDR3 is TGTGCCTGGAGGCCCCCGGGGTCTGGTGGCTACACCTTC.

The CDR3 reads CAIRAGDYGYTF. The CDR3 DNA follows: TGTGCCATCCGTGCGGGTGACTATGGCTACACCTTC. V gene TRBV10-3 combines with J gene TRBJ1-2, with D hard to call. V was trimmed by 8 bases and J by 3 bases, leaving 10 bases between them. This CDR3 is 12 amino acids long. Germline V gene sequence: CDR1 ENHRY, CDR2 SYGVKD.

This chain uses TRBV7-8 with TRBJ2-5; 7 nucleotides agree with TRBD2. The V gene end was trimmed by 7 bases and the J gene end by 7 bases; junction bases not matched to a gene: 18. Looked up from germline, CDR1 is SGHVS and CDR2 is FQNEAQ. The CDR3 totals 16 residues. CDR3 region: CASTTRAGVGEGTQYF. The CDR3 region has the DNA TGTGCCAGCACCACAAGGGCGGGAGTGGGGGAAGGGACCCAGTACTTC.